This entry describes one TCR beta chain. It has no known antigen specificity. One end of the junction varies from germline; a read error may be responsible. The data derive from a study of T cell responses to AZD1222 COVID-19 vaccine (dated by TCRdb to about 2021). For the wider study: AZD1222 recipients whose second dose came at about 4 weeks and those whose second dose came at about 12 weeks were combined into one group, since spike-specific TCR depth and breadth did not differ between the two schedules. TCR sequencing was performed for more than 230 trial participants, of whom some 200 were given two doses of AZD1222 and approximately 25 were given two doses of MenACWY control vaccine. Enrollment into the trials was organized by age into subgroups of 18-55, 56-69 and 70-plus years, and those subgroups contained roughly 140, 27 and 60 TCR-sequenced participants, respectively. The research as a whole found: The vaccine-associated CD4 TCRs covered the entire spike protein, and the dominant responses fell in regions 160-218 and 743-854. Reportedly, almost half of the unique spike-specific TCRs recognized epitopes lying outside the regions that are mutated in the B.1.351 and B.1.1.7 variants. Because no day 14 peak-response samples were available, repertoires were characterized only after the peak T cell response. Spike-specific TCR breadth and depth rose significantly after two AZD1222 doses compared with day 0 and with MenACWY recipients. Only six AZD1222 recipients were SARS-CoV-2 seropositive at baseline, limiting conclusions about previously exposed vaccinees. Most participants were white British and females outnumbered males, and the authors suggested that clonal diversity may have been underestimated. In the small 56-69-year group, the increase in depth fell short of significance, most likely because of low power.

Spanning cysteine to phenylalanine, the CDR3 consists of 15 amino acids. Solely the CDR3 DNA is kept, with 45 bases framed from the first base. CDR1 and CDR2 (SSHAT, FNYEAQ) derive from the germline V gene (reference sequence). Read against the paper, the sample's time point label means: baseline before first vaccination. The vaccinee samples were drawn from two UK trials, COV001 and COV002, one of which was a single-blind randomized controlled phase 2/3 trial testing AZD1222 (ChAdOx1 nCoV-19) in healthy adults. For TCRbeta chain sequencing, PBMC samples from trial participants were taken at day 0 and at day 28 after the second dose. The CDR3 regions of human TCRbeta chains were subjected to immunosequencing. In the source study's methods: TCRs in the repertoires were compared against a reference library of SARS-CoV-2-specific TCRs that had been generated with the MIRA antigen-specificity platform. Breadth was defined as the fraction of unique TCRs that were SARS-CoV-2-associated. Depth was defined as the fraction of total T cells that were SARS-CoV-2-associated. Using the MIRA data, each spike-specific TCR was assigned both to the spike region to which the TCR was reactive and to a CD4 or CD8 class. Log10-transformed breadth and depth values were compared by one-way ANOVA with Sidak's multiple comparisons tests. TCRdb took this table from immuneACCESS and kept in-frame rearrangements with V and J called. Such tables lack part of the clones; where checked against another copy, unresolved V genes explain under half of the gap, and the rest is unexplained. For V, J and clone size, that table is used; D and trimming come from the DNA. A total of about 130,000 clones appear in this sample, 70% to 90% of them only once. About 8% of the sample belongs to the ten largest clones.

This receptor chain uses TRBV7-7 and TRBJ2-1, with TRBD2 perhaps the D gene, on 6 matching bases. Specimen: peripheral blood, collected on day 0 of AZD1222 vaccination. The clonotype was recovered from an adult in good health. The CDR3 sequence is CASSSGLPSYNEQFF. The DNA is TGTGCTAGCAGCTCGGGACTTCCCTCCTACAATGAGCAGTTCTTC.